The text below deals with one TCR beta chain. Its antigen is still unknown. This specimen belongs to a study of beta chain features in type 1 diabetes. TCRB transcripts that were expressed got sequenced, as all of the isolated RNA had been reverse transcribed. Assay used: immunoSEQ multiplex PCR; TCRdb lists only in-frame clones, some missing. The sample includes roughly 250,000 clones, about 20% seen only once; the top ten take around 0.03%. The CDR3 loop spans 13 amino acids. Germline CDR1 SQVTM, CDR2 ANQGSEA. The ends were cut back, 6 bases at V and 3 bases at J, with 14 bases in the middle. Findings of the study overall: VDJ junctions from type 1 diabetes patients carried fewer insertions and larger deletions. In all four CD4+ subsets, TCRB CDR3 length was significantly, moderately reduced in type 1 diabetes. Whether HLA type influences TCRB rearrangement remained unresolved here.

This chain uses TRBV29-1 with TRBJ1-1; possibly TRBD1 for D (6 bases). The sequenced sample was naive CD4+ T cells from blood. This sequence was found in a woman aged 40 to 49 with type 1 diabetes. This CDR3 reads CSVGGAGDTEAFF. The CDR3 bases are TGCAGCGTAGGGGGAGCAGGGGACACTGAAGCTTTCTTT.